This T cell receptor (beta chain) is from a study of cytomegalovirus exposure and HLA in healthy donors. Across the whole study: An earlier analysis identified fewer than 130 million unique TCR beta sequences in about 190 million T cells.

Overall study findings and caveats: A later analysis reportedly found fewer N-insertions in an Asian-associated ancestry cluster than the roughly 700-donor mean. Presence/absence results assume similar sequencing depth per donor, which may not hold. There were some public TCRs occurring in many donors, but most TCR sequences were rare.

Concerning this clone itself: Its specificity is unknown.

CDR3 length: 15 amino acids. Germline loops: CDR1 SGDLS, CDR2 YYNGEE. Trimming took 3 bases from V and 3 from J; bases not matched to a gene: 1. Use of 60 Vbeta and 13 Jbeta primers characterized the PCR. Clones were read by immunoSEQ multiplex PCR, and TCRdb kept only the in-frame ones, dropping some. The data hold roughly 160,000 clones, with 75% to 90% observed a single time. This sequence joins TRBV9 and TRBJ2-1; 12 nucleotides agree with TRBD2. The source material was PBMCs. This receptor was taken from a boy aged 2 to 10 in good health and CMV-seronegative. CDR3 region: CASSEGLAGYNEQFF. The CDR3 coding sequence is TGTGCCAGCAGCGAGGGACTAGCGGGCTACAATGAGCAGTTCTTC.